This TCR beta chain was observed in a study of CD8 T cells in ankylosing spondylitis. The TCR beta libraries were generated through quantitative 5'-RACE incorporating molecular barcodes. TCRdb ran MiXCR on the 5' RACE reads and lists one entry per CDR3 protein. The sample includes 200,000 to 250,000 distinct CDR3 sequences, roughly 10% of them seen just once. Study conclusions and caveats: Seemingly characteristic of ankylosing spondylitis blood was a TCR beta motif consisting of roughly 8 highly homologous variants. Disease-linked clones were reportedly significantly enriched in matched ankylosing spondylitis synovial fluid. Clones that were linked to disease were CD8+ and were relatively rare in peripheral blood.

This clonotype showed up many times. Its antigen is currently unknown. The sample taken for sequencing was blood, either unsorted or a sorted T cell fraction (not recorded which). The TCR comes from a male donor with ankylosing spondylitis or in good health (not recorded which).

This CDR3 reads CASSLFGTEETQYF. CDR3 sequence (DNA): TGTGCCAGCAGTTTATTTGGGACAGAAGAGACCCAGTACTTC. J is TRBJ2-5 and V is TRBV27; 7 bases agree with TRBD1. This CDR3 contains 14 residues. V was clipped by 1 base and J by 3 bases; unmatched bases: 2. Germline V CDR1 and CDR2: MNHEY, SMNVEV (reference sequence).